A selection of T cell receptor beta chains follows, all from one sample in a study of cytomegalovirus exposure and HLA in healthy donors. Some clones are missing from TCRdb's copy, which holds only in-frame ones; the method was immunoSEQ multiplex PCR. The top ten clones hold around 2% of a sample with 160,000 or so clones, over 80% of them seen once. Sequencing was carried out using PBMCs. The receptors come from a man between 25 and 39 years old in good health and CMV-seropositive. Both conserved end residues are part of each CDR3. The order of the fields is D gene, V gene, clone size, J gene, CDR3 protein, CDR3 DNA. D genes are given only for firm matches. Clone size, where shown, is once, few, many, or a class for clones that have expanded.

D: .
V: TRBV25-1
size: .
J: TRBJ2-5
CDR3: CASSEGLAANQETQYF
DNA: TGTGCCAGCAGTGAGGGCCTAGCAGCTAACCAAGAGACCCAGTACTTC

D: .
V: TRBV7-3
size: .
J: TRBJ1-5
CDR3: CASSLSRDNQPQHF
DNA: TGTGCCAGCAGCTTGTCACGGGACAATCAGCCCCAGCATTTT

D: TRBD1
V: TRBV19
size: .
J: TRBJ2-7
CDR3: CASDRVSYEQYF
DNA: TGTGCCAGTGACAGGGTGAGCTACGAGCAGTACTTC

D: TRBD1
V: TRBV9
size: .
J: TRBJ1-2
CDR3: CASSVTDRVPWDYGYTF
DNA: TGTGCCAGCAGCGTAACAGACAGGGTCCCCTGGGACTATGGCTACACCTTC

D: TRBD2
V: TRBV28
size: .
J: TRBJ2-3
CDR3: CATIAGAADTQYF
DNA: TGTGCCACCATAGCGGGGGCGGCAGATACGCAGTATTTT

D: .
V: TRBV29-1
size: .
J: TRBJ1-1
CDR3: CSVDDRRNAEAFF
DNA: TGCAGCGTTGATGACAGAAGGAACGCTGAAGCTTTCTTT

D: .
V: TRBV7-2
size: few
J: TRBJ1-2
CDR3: CASSLREARDYGYTF
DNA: TGTGCCAGCAGCCTCCGGGAGGCCAGGGACTATGGCTACACCTTC

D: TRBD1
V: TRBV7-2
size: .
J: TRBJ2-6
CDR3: CASSLKQGAGANVLTF
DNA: TGTGCCAGCAGCTTAAAACAGGGGGCTGGGGCCAACGTCCTGACTTTC

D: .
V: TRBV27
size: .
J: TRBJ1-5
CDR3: CASSFGVSNQPQHF
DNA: TGTGCCAGCAGTTTCGGGGTTAGCAATCAGCCCCAGCATTTT

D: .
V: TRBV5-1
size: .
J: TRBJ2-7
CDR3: CASSLAPPRGYEQYF
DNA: TGCGCCAGCAGCTTGGCCCCCCCCCGCGGTTACGAGCAGTACTTC

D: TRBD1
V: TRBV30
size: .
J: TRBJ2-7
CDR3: CAWSVGQGAYEQYF
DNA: TGTGCCTGGAGTGTCGGGCAGGGGGCCTACGAGCAGTACTTC

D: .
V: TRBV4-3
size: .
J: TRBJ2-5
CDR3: CASSQGRETREETQYF
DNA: TGCGCCAGCAGCCAGGGCCGTGAGACTAGGGAAGAGACCCAGTACTTC

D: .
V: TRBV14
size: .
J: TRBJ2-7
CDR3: CASSQESDSRQHF
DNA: TGTGCCAGCAGCCAAGAATCGGACAGCCGACAGCACTTC

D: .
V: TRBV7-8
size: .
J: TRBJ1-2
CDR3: CASSLGVRDTPFYGYTF
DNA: TGTGCCAGCAGCTTAGGAGTTAGGGACACGCCGTTCTATGGCTACACCTTC

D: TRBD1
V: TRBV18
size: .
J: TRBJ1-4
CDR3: CASSLTTGINEKLFF
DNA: TGTGCCAGCTCACTAACGACAGGGATTAATGAAAAACTGTTTTTT

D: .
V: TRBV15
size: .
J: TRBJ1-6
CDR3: CATSSPRAGSPLHF
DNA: TGTGCCACCAGCAGTCCGCGAGCAGGTTCACCCCTCCACTTT

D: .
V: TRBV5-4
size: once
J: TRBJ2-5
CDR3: CATKAGGFQETQYF
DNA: TGTGCCACAAAGGCTGGGGGGTTCCAAGAGACCCAGTACTTC

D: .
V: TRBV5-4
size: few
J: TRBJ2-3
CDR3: CASSGGGATDTQYF
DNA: TGTGCCAGCAGCGGCGGTGGGGCCACAGATACGCAGTATTTT

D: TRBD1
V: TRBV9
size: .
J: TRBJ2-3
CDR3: CASSDGTGGFTDTQYF
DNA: TGTGCCAGCAGTGACGGAACAGGGGGGTTCACAGATACGCAGTATTTT

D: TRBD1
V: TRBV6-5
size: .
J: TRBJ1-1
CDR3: CASSYIRGQGEAFF
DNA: TGTGCCAGCAGTTATATCCGAGGACAGGGAGAAGCTTTCTTT

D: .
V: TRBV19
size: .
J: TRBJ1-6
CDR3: CASRGATLHF
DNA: TGTGCCAGTAGGGGGGCCACCCTCCACTTT

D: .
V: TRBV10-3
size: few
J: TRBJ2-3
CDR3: CAIRTDSPGTDTQYF
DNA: TGTGCCATCAGGACGGACAGTCCTGGCACAGATACGCAGTATTTT

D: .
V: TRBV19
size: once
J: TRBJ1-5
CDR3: CASSPTPYQGNNQPQHF
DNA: TGTGCCAGTAGTCCCACTCCTTACCAGGGCAACAATCAGCCCCAGCATTTT

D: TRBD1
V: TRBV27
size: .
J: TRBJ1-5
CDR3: CASSPLTGSAPQHF
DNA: TGTGCCAGCAGTCCGTTGACAGGGAGCGCGCCCCAGCATTTT

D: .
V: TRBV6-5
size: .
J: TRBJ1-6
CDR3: CASKRFSSPLHF
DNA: TGTGCCAGCAAGAGATTTTCCTCACCCCTCCACTTT

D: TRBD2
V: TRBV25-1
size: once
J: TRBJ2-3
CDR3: CASSDPTGGADTQYF
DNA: TGTGCCAGCAGTGACCCAACGGGGGGGGCAGATACGCAGTATTTT

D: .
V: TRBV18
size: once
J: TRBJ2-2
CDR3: CASSPGISGWIAGELFF
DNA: TGTGCCAGCTCACCAGGTATTTCAGGGTGGATCGCCGGGGAGCTGTTTTTT

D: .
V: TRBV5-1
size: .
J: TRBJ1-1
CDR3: CASRSGGEDTEAFF
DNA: TGCGCCAGCAGATCGGGGGGGGAGGACACTGAAGCTTTCTTT

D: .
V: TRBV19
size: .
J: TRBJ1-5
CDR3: CASSIQGYQPQHF
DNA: TGTGCCAGTAGTATACAGGGTTATCAGCCCCAGCATTTT

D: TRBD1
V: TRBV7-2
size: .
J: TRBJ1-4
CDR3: CASSVVGQGAIGEKLFF
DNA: TGTGCCAGCAGCGTCGTGGGACAGGGGGCCATCGGGGAAAAACTGTTTTTT

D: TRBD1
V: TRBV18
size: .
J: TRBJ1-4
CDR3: CASSPRQGTNEKLFF
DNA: TGTGCCAGCTCACCAAGACAGGGTACTAATGAAAAACTGTTTTTT

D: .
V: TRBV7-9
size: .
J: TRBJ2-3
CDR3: CASTQTDTQYF
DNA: TGTGCCAGCACCCAAACAGATACGCAGTATTTT

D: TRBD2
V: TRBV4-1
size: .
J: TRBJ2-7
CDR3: CASSPGGYEQYF
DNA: TGCGCCAGCAGCCCGGGAGGCTACGAGCAGTACTTC

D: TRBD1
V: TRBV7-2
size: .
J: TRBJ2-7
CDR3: CASSQSRGQSYEQYF
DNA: TGTGCCAGCAGCCAATCTCGGGGACAGTCCTACGAGCAGTACTTC

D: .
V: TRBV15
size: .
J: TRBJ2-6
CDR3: CATSRDQGSGANVLTF
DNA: TGTGCCACCAGCAGAGATCAGGGATCTGGGGCCAACGTCCTGACTTTC

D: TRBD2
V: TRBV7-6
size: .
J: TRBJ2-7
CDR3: CASSVEGSGGYEQYF
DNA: TGTGCCAGCAGCGTTGAGGGTAGCGGGGGGTATGAGCAGTACTTC

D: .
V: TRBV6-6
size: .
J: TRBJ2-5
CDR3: CASSFGGTGEQETQYF
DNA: TGTGCCAGCAGTTTCGGGGGTACGGGCGAACAAGAGACCCAGTACTTC

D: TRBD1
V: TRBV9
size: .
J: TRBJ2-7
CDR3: CASSVGSGGSYEQYF
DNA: TGTGCCAGCAGCGTAGGATCAGGGGGCTCCTACGAGCAGTACTTC

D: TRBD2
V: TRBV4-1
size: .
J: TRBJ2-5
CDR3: CASSQIGLAGAGAQYF
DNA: TGCGCCAGCAGCCAGATTGGACTAGCGGGGGCCGGGGCCCAGTACTTC

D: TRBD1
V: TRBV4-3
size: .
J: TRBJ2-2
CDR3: CASSQDPDRDEGGRTGELFF
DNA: TGCGCCAGCAGCCAGGATCCGGACAGGGACGAGGGGGGCCGCACCGGGGAGCTGTTTTTT

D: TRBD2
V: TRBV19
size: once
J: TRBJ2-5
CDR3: CASSIGGSGAIQETQYF
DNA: TGTGCCAGTAGTATAGGGGGTAGCGGGGCCATCCAAGAGACCCAGTACTTC

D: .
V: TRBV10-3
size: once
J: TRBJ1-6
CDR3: CATSPEGNSPLHF
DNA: TGTGCCACCTCTCCGGAGGGGAATTCACCCCTCCACTTT

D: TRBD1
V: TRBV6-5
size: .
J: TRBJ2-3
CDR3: CASSQGGTDTQYF
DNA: TGTGCCAGCAGCCAGGGGGGCACAGATACGCAGTATTTT

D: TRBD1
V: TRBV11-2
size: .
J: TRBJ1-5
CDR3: CASSLETGLSNQPQHF
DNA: TGTGCCAGCAGCTTAGAGACAGGGTTGAGCAATCAGCCCCAGCATTTT

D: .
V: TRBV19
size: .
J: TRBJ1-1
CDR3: CASSSQGYTEAFF
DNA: TGTGCCAGTAGTTCCCAGGGATACACTGAAGCTTTCTTT

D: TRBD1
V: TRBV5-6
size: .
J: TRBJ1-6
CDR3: CASSWDRNSPLHF
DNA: TGTGCCAGCAGCTGGGACAGGAATTCACCCCTCCACTTT

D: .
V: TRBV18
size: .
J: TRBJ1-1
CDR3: CATQEVMNTEAFF
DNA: TGTGCCACTCAGGAGGTTATGAACACTGAAGCTTTCTTT

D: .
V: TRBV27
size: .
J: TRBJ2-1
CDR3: CASSLTRVNEQFF
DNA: TGTGCCAGCAGTTTAACCAGGGTCAATGAGCAGTTCTTC

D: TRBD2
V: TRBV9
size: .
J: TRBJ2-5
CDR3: CASSPGGTSGGRGRGTQYF
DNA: TGTGCCAGCAGCCCAGGGGGGACTAGCGGGGGGCGAGGACGCGGGACCCAGTACTTC

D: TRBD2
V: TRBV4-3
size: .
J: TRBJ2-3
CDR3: CASSQDYWTSGGSRTDTQYF
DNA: TGCGCCAGCAGCCAAGATTATTGGACTAGCGGGGGAAGTAGGACAGATACGCAGTATTTT

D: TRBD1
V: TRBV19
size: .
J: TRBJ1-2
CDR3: CASNLRDRGFYGYTF
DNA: TGTGCCAGTAACCTCCGGGACAGAGGATTCTATGGCTACACCTTC

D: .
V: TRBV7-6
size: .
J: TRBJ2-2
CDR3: CASSVDSTGELFF
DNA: TGTGCCAGCAGCGTAGACTCCACCGGGGAGCTGTTTTTT

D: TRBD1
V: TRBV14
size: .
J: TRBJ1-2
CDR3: CASSQGNPGQGSYGYTF
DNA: TGTGCCAGCAGCCAAGGGAACCCGGGACAGGGAAGCTATGGCTACACCTTC

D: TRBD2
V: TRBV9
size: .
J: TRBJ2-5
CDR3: CASSGRSGALGTQYF
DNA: TGTGCCAGCAGCGGCCGTAGCGGGGCACTCGGGACCCAGTACTTC

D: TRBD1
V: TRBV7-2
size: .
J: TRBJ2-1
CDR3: CASSVGQNYNEQFF
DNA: TGTGCCAGCAGCGTGGGACAGAACTACAATGAGCAGTTCTTC

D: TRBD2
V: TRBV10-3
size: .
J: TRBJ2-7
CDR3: CASLAAPSYEQYF
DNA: TGTGCCTCGCTAGCGGCACCCTCCTACGAGCAGTACTTC